A single T cell receptor beta chain is shown here with its context. This clone is categorized as medium-sized (0.01 to 0.1%). The antigen it recognizes is unknown. No base quality information exists; no much larger clone differs at one position. Germline trimming: 6 bases from V, 0 bases from J; junction bases outside gene matches: 4. From the cysteine through the phenylalanine, the CDR3 covers 15 amino acids. The sequence is cut down to CDR3 DNA, 45 bases in frame from base 1. The germline V gene provides CDR1 SQVTM and CDR2 ANQGSEA. This sample was taken from a study of OX40 agonist ivuxolimab in advanced cancers. Background for the entire study: Ivuxolimab was a fully human IgG2 agonistic monoclonal antibody targeting the costimulatory receptor OX40 (CD134). Intravenous ivuxolimab was administered to patients every 2 weeks at six dose levels: 0.01, 0.1, 0.3, 1.5, 3 and 10 mg/kg. Of the roughly 51 patients in dose escalation, 19 had hepatocellular carcinoma, about 15 had melanoma, 9 had renal cell carcinoma and 9 had head and neck cancer. In the dose-escalation cohort, 75% to 85% of patients were male, and the mean age was around 65 years with a range of about 20 to 80. Prior anti-PD-1, anti-PD-L1 or anti-CTLA-4 therapy was permitted, and checkpoint inhibitors had been received by around 39% of dose-escalation patients. Three dose-escalation patients achieved partial responses, one with hepatocellular carcinoma and two with cutaneous melanoma. The point of sequencing TCRbeta in the periphery was to test whether ivuxolimab changed TCR sequence diversity and drove clonal T-cell expansion. The paper covers the monotherapy dose-escalation part of the phase I ivuxolimab trial, which included N of about 50 patients.

Patients with autoimmune disease history or receiving systemic immunosuppression were excluded from the trial. Peripheral blood for TCR sequencing was collected from all dose cohorts at baseline, on cycle 4 day 1, and on cycle 7 day 1. The samples were taken from a phase I, first-in-human, multicenter, open-label dose-escalation trial of ivuxolimab. The trial enrolled adults with locally advanced or metastatic head and neck squamous cell, hepatocellular, melanoma or renal cell carcinoma. Before TCR sequencing, CD4+ and CD8+ T cells were separately sorted from peripheral blood. Paper-wide results and their limitations: Low levels of normalized T-cell clonal expansion were also shown by some nonresponding patients. The antigen specificity of the peripheral T cells that underwent clonal expansion was not determined. After ivuxolimab, CD8+ T cells had more expanded clones than CD4+ T cells on average. Clonal expansion of both CD4+ and CD8+ blood T cells was observed from baseline to week 6 at doses 0.1 to 3.0 mg/kg. In partial responders in the 0.1-3.0 mg/kg groups, normalized peripheral clonal expansion was found to be among the lowest, especially among CD8+ T cells.

Genomic DNA was isolated from the sorted cells so that the TCRbeta CDR3 region could be sequenced. The immunoSEQ Assay was used for sequencing of TCRbeta CDR3 regions. TCRdb limited this immuneACCESS table to in-frame rearrangements with V and J called. A share of clones is missing; checked studies link under half to unresolved V genes, and the rest is unexplained. Here the sample has about 17,000 clones; around 83% occur a single time. Together, the top ten hold under 15% of the sample. The material was CD4+ or CD8+ T cells sorted from blood, obtained in a trial of the OX40 agonist ivuxolimab. The V gene is TRBV29-1 and the J gene is TRBJ2-4, with TRBD2 identical over 11 junction bases. This receptor was obtained from an adult with an advanced solid tumor such as melanoma, head and neck, liver or kidney cancer. The nucleotide sequence reads as follows: TGCAGCGTGGCGACTAGCGGGGAAGCCAAAAACATTCAGTACTTC. Its protein is CSVATSGEAKNIQYF.